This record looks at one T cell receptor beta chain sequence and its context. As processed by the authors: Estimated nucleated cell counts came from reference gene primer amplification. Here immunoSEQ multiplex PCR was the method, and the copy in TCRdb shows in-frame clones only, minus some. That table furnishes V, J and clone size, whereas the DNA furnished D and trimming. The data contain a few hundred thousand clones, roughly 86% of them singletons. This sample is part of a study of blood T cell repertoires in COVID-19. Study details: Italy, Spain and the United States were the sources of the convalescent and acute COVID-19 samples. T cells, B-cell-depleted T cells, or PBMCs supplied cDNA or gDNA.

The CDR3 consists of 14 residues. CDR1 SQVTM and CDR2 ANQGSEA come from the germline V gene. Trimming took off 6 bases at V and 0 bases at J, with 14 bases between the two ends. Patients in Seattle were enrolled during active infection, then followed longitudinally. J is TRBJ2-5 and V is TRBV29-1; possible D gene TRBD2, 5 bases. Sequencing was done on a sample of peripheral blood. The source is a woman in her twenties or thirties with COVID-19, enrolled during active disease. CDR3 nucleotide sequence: TGCAGCGTGGACTTGACATCGTACCAAGAGACCCAGTACTTC. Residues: CSVDLTSYQETQYF.